These 20 T cell receptor beta chains were all obtained from the same sample, sequenced in a study of vaccination effects on CD4 cells after COVID-19. Prior to sequencing, the ViraFEST assay stimulated PBMC with viral peptide pools, which expanded the antigen-specific CD4+ T cells. Culture lasted over 9 days before CD4+ T cell isolation. Their antigens remain unidentified. Profiling relied on immunoSEQ multiplex PCR, and the TCRdb table lists in-frame clones only, not all of them. The sample yields 55,000 to 70,000 clones, roughly 76% seen once. The sample here was CD4+ T cells from PBMCs cultured with HCoV-229E spike peptides, taken before COVID-19 vaccination. Receptors originate from a human donor who received a COVID-19 vaccine.

The genes are TRBV5-1 and TRBJ1-4; D gene unclear. The CDR3 has 14 residues. V lost 2 bases to trimming and J lost 7 bases, with 12 bases between them. CDR1 is SGHRS, CDR2 YFSETQ, per germline. In nucleotides, the CDR3 is TGCGCCAGCAGCTTCGAGGGCATGGGTGAAAAACTGTTTTTT. This codes for CASSFEGMGEKLFF.

The chain uses TRBV30 and TRBJ1-5; 8 bases line up with TRBD1. The V gene end was trimmed by 1 base and the J gene end by 4 bases; junction bases not matched to a gene: 9. Per germline, CDR1 GTSNPN and CDR2 SVGIG (reference sequence). This CDR3 contains 16 residues. CDR3 loop: CAWSAARTGKNQPQHF. In nucleotides, the CDR3 is TGTGCCTGGAGTGCCGCCCGGACAGGGAAGAATCAGCCCCAGCATTTT.

This clone was detected once. The chain combines TRBV5-6 with TRBJ2-5; D is perhaps TRBD1 (6 bases). Germline V gene data show CDR1 as SGHDT and CDR2 as YYEEEE. The CDR3 length is 14 residues. With 2 bases removed from V and 2 bases from J, the gap between germline ends came to 10 bases. CDR3 DNA sequence: TGTGCCAGCAGCTTCCTCGACAGGCAAGAGACCCAGTACTTC. Translating gives CASSFLDRQETQYF.

This clone has just a few counts. The genes are TRBV25-1 and TRBJ2-3; TRBD2 is a possible D gene (6 bases). Germline assignment: CDR1 MGHDK and CDR2 SYGVNS. The CDR3 contains 14 residues. V lost 3 bases and J 6 bases, leaving 13 bases between the germline ends. The CDR3 coding sequence is TGTGCCAGCAGTGACACCTCTCGGGGGGATACGCAGTATTTT. This encodes CASSDTSRGDTQYF.

This clone was counted once. Its ends do not fully match the called genes, so a read error is possible. This CDR3 is CASGFGSADTQYF. The CDR3 coding sequence is TGTGCCAGCGGCTTCGGTTCAGCAGATACGCAGTATTTT. The genes are TRBV11-1 and TRBJ2-3; D is unclear. Per the germline V gene, CDR1 is SGHAT and CDR2 is FQDESV (reference sequence). This CDR3 has 13 amino acids. Supplemented by reference TRBV11-1 and TRBJ2-3, the full variable domain reads EAEVAQSPRYKITEKSQAVAFWCDPISGHATLYWYRQILGQGPELLVQFQDESVVDDSQLPKDRFSAERLKGVDSTLKIQPAELGDSAMYLCASGFGSADTQYFGPGTRLTVL.

This clone was seen a handful of times. The V call is TRBV19, the J call TRBJ1-6; the D gene is possibly TRBD1 (6 bases). From germline, CDR1 is LNHDA and CDR2 SQIVND (reference sequence). The CDR3 sequence is 13 residues long. The V and J ends lost 6 bases and 8 bases respectively, with 11 bases between them. The CDR3 sequence: CASSRGPDSPLHF. The CDR3 coding sequence is TGTGCCAGTAGCCGGGGGCCGGATTCACCCCTCCACTTT.

The V call is TRBV4-1, the J call TRBJ2-4; 8 positions agree with TRBD1. CDR1 and CDR2 (germline): MGHRA, YSYEKL. The CDR3 runs 18 residues. V gave up 1 base and J gave up 0 bases; unmatched junction bases: 8. Written as DNA, the CDR3 is TGCGCCAGCAGCCAAGGACCACAGGGGGGCCTAGCCAAAAACATTCAGTACTTC. Its translation is CASSQGPQGGLAKNIQYF.

V gene TRBV12-3 or TRBV12-4 combines with J gene TRBJ1-1; weak D call: TRBD1 (5 bases). V lost 7 bases to trimming and J lost 2 bases, with 11 bases between them. The CDR3 sequence is 13 residues long. The CDR3 DNA sequence: TGTGCCAGCAAGTTTGGGGGTAACACTGAAGCTTTCTTT. This translates into CASKFGGNTEAFF.

The chain is built from TRBV5-1 and TRBJ2-2; TRBD1 agrees at 10 bases. The CDR3 length is 15 residues. Looked up from germline, CDR1 is SGHRS and CDR2 is YFSETQ. The V segment lost 4 bases and the J segment 8 bases; nucleotides outside the gene matches: 8. The CDR3 loop reads CASSTGTGAFGELFF. CDR3 DNA sequence: TGCGCCAGCAGCACCGGGACAGGGGCGTTTGGGGAGCTGTTTTTT.

V is TRBV5-5 and J is TRBJ2-5, with D possibly matching TRBD2 (5 bases). Germline V lookup: CDR1 SGHKS, CDR2 YYEKEE (reference sequence). The CDR3 totals 14 residues. V was trimmed by 5 bases and J by 0 bases, leaving 11 bases between them. The DNA for the CDR3 is TGTGCCAGCAGATACGGGATATACCAAGAGACCCAGTACTTC. The encoded protein is CASRYGIYQETQYF.

This chain uses TRBV7-2 with TRBJ2-1; 9 bases match TRBD2. The V segment lost 5 bases and the J segment 3 bases; nucleotides outside the gene matches: 5. Looked up from germline, CDR1 is SGHTA and CDR2 is FQGNSA. This CDR3 is 15 amino acids long. The CDR3 DNA follows: TGTGCCAGCAGCCCTAGCGGGGCCCGCTACAATGAGCAGTTCTTC. Translation gives CASSPSGARYNEQFF. Based on the CDR3 plus reference TRBV7-2 and TRBJ2-1, the full variable domain is GAGVSQSPSNKVTEKGKDVELRCDPISGHTALYWYRQSLGQGLEFLIYFQGNSAPDKSGLPSDRFSAERTGGSVSTLTIQRTQQEDSAVYLCASSPSGARYNEQFFGPGTRLTVL.

This rearrangement joins TRBV7-3 to TRBJ2-2; 8 nucleotides match TRBD2. V gave up 0 bases and J gave up 6 bases; unmatched junction bases: 3. The germline gives CDR1 SGHTA, CDR2 FQGTGA. The CDR3 sequence is 15 residues long. CDR3 coding DNA: TGTGCCAGCAGCTTAACCGGGGGGGATTCCGGGGAGCTGTTTTTT. Translated, it gives CASSLTGGDSGELFF.

V usage is TRBV3-1 (or the pseudogene TRBV3-2) and J usage is TRBJ2-1; 11 nucleotides align to TRBD2. With 8 bases clipped from V and 0 bases from J, the junction kept 6 bases outside the gene matches. Germline V gene lookup returns CDR1 LGHDT and CDR2 YNNKEL (reference sequence). This CDR3 spans 16 amino acids. As DNA, the CDR3 is TGTGCCAGCCGTGAAGGGACTAGCGGCTCCTACAATGAGCAGTTCTTC. It codes for CASREGTSGSYNEQFF.

The genes are TRBV6-5 and TRBJ2-2; the match to TRBD2 covers 8 bases. V dropped 7 bases and J dropped 5; count of bases not matched to a gene: 6. The CDR3 covers 14 residues. Germline V CDR1 and CDR2: MNHEY, SVGAGI. CDR3 region: CASTRGGLTGELFF. For the CDR3, the DNA is TGTGCCAGCACCCGGGGGGGCCTGACCGGGGAGCTGTTTTTT.

CDR3 in amino acids: CASSLNRGQSGELFF. The CDR3, as DNA: TGTGCCAGCAGCTTAAACCGGGGGCAGTCCGGGGAGCTGTTTTTT. The chain combines TRBV7-3 with TRBJ2-2; D is tentatively TRBD1 or TRBD2 (6 bases each). Germline values: CDR1 SGHTA, CDR2 FQGTGA. V was trimmed by 1 base and J by 6 bases, leaving 12 bases between them. The CDR3 has 15 residues.

The chain has TRBV19 and TRBJ1-2, with D unclear. Trimming cost V 5 bases and J 0 bases, with 13 bases left between them. The CDR3 consists of 15 residues. The germline V gene encodes CDR1 LNHDA and CDR2 SQIVND (reference sequence). CDR3 sequence: CASSADRLANYGYTF. CDR3 nucleotides: TGTGCCAGTAGTGCAGACCGGCTCGCTAACTATGGCTACACCTTC.

This chain joins TRBV29-1 and TRBJ2-5; 7 nucleotides align to TRBD1. Germline loops: CDR1 SQVTM, CDR2 ANQGSEA. The ends lost 4 bases at V and 4 bases at J; junction bases unmatched: 9. The CDR3 loop spans 14 amino acids. CDR3 residues: CSVVGAGGAETQYF. CDR3 nucleotides: TGCAGCGTTGTAGGGGCAGGGGGAGCAGAGACCCAGTACTTC.

This sequence joins TRBV18 and TRBJ1-5; 11 bases line up with TRBD1. Per the germline V gene, CDR1 is KGHSH and CDR2 is LQKENI. V gave up 2 bases and J gave up 6 bases; unmatched junction bases: 3. The CDR3 covers 15 residues. CDR3 loop: CASSPGQGASQPQHF. Here the CDR3 DNA reads TGTGCCAGCTCACCAGGACAGGGGGCGAGTCAGCCCCAGCATTTT.

This clone was seen a few times. This rearrangement joins TRBV7-2 to TRBJ1-1; 8 bases are shared with TRBD1. Per the germline V gene, CDR1 is SGHTA and CDR2 is FQGNSA. The junction had 6 bases not matched to a gene; V was cut back by 5 bases and J by 1 base. The CDR3 has 15 amino acids. This CDR3 is CASSARTGPNTEAFF. The DNA for the CDR3 is TGTGCCAGCAGCGCGCGGACAGGGCCGAACACTGAAGCTTTCTTT. Together with reference TRBV7-2 and TRBJ1-1, the CDR3 gives the full variable domain: GAGVSQSPSNKVTEKGKDVELRCDPISGHTALYWYRQSLGQGLEFLIYFQGNSAPDKSGLPSDRFSAERTGGSVSTLTIQRTQQEDSAVYLCASSARTGPNTEAFFGQGTRLTVV.

CDR3 bases: TGTGCCAGCAGCTTGGGAGACAGGTACACTGAAGCTTTCTTT. Translated: CASSLGDRYTEAFF. The chain joins TRBV5-6 to TRBJ1-1; D possibly corresponds to TRBD1 (6 bases). From germline, CDR1 is SGHDT and CDR2 YYEEEE. Trimming took 0 bases from V and 3 from J, leaving 9 bases between them. The CDR3 totals 14 residues.